This entry lists 21 T cell receptor beta chains sequenced from one sample in a study of T cell repertoires in cytomegalovirus infection. TCRdb processed the reads anew with MiXCR; each CDR3 protein has one entry. The data show a few hundred thousand distinct CDR3 sequences, 20% to 25% seen once. No antigen is known for these receptors. The sequencing here drew on cultured PBMCs, taken from culture after CMV antigen stimulation. These receptors came from a human donor in good health (CMV status not recorded). Some clones in this sample may be carry-over from other donors' samples.

There are a few counts of this clonotype. V is TRBV12-3 or TRBV12-4 and J is TRBJ2-1, with TRBD2 matching over 8 bases. The ends lost 4 bases at V and 7 bases at J; junction bases unmatched: 12. The CDR3 extends over 16 amino acids. CDR3 DNA sequence: TGTGCCAGCAGTTCATCGAGGAGCGGGAGTGAGAATGAGCAGTTCTTC. Translated, it gives CASSSSRSGSENEQFF.

V is TRBV29-1 and J is TRBJ2-3; TRBD2 might be the D (5 bases). The length of the CDR3 is 15 residues. Germline CDR1 SQVTM, CDR2 ANQGSEA. V shed 0 bases and J shed 2 bases, with 12 bases lying between them. The CDR3 here is CSVEDSSLATDTQYF. CDR3 coding DNA: TGCAGCGTTGAAGATTCGAGTCTAGCCACAGATACGCAGTATTTT.

The chain couples TRBV28 to TRBJ2-7; a weak D match, TRBD1 (6 bases). V lost 2 bases and J lost 5, with 10 bases in between. CDR3 length: 13 amino acids. Per the germline V gene, CDR1 is MDHEN and CDR2 is SYDVKM. The CDR3 spells CASSLSNRDEQYV. DNA for the CDR3: TGTGCCAGCAGTTTAAGTAACAGGGACGAGCAGTACGTC.

This clonotype has only a few counts. CDR3 sequence reads: CASSFLSGEQFF. The CDR3 region has the DNA TGTGCCAGCAGTTTCCTAAGTGGTGAGCAGTTCTTC. The chain combines TRBV28 with TRBJ2-1; no clear D. Deletions cut 3 bases from V and 9 bases from J, with 9 bases between. The CDR3 covers 12 residues. CDR1 is MDHEN, CDR2 SYDVKM, per germline.

The rearrangement joins TRBV12-3 or TRBV12-4 to TRBJ1-2, with D tentatively TRBD1 (6 bases). V was cut by 1 base and J by 1 base, with 19 bases left in between. This CDR3 region has 18 residues. CDR3 DNA sequence: TGTGCCAGCAGTTTAGGACCCGGGGGCTCTCCCTTTAACTATGGCTACACCTTC. Its translation: CASSLGPGGSPFNYGYTF.

This clonotype was found a few times. V usage is TRBV11-2 and J usage is TRBJ2-5; tentatively, D is TRBD1 (5 bases). The CDR3 contains 17 residues. In germline, CDR1 is SGHAT, CDR2 FQNNGV. Trimming left V 2 bases short and J 1 base short, with 17 bases between. CDR3 amino acids: CASSLRRAGWAQETQYF. CDR3 nucleotide sequence: TGTGCCAGCAGCTTAAGGCGAGCAGGGTGGGCCCAAGAGACCCAGTACTTC.

In its sample, this clonotype was seen a few times. This sequence joins TRBV7-8 and TRBJ2-2, with unresolved D. Per germline, CDR1 SGHVS and CDR2 FQNEAQ. V was trimmed by 1 base and J by 5 bases, leaving 8 bases between them. The CDR3 contains 14 residues. The CDR3 region has the DNA TGTGCCAGCAGCTTAGATCTGAGAACCGGGGAGCTGTTTTTT. Amino acid sequence: CASSLDLRTGELFF.

This chain connects TRBV5-8 to TRBJ2-5, with TRBD2 as a possible D gene (6 bases). The length of the CDR3 is 13 residues. Germline lookup yields CDR1 SGHTS and CDR2 YDEGEE. V dropped 5 bases and J dropped 4 bases, with 12 bases sitting between them. The CDR3 loop is CASRHTAGETQYF. The CDR3 DNA reads as TGTGCCAGCAGACATACAGCGGGAGAGACCCAGTACTTC.

Only a few counts were recorded for this clonotype. V and J are TRBV7-2 and TRBJ2-7; D is unresolved. The V gene lost 0 bases and the J gene lost 2 bases, with 11 bases spanning the gap. The germline V gene encodes CDR1 SGHTA and CDR2 FQGNSA. This CDR3 spans 15 amino acids. The CDR3 DNA follows: TGTGCCAGCAGCTTAGCGGGATCTAATCCCTACGAGCAGTACTTC. It yields the protein CASSLAGSNPYEQYF.

This clonotype was seen many times. The chain recombines TRBV7-2 with TRBJ1-5; D unclear. Trimming cost V 1 base and J 9 bases, with 13 bases left between them. This CDR3 has 14 amino acids. CDR1 is SGHTA, CDR2 FQGNSA, per germline. The CDR3 sequence is CASSLEAAAGPQHF. The DNA for the CDR3 is TGTGCCAGCAGCTTAGAGGCAGCCGCGGGGCCCCAGCATTTT.

This chain joins TRBV4-1 and TRBJ2-7, with 7 bases that match TRBD2. Trimming at V came to 4 bases and at J to 2 bases, leaving 8 bases not matched to a gene. CDR1 and CDR2 from the germline V gene are MGHRA and YSYEKL. This CDR3 spans 15 amino acids. The CDR3 here is CASSLGGSGTYEQYF. For the CDR3, the DNA is TGCGCCAGCAGCCTCGGGGGGAGCGGGACCTACGAGCAGTACTTC.

CDR3 residues: CASTTSGRGLQETQYF. As DNA, the CDR3 is TGTGCCAGTACAACTAGCGGGAGGGGACTTCAAGAGACCCAGTACTTC. The genes are TRBV19 and TRBJ2-5, with TRBD2 identical over 13 bases. Germline V gene data show CDR1 as LNHDA and CDR2 as SQIVND (reference sequence). CDR3 size: 16 residues. Unmatched junction bases numbered 7, after V lost 7 bases and J lost 2 bases.

The sample holds a few counts of this clonotype. The gene calls are TRBV7-9 and TRBJ1-2; D not resolved. The CDR3 consists of 15 residues. CDR1 SEHNR and CDR2 FQNEAQ come from the germline V gene (reference sequence). The V and J ends lost 2 bases and 4 bases respectively, with 14 bases between them. CDR3 residues: CASSLLNPGIYGYTF. The CDR3 DNA sequence: TGTGCCAGCAGCTTATTAAACCCGGGAATCTATGGCTACACCTTC.

There are many counts of this clonotype. CDR3 nucleotide sequence: TGTGCCAGCAGTACACGGACAGCTAACTATGGCTACACCTTC. The encoded protein is CASSTRTANYGYTF. The chain recombines TRBV28 with TRBJ1-2; weak D call: TRBD1 (6 bases). V was shortened by 5 bases and J by 0 bases, with 10 bases between the two germline ends. Germline CDR1 reads MDHEN; CDR2 reads SYDVKM. This CDR3 spans 14 amino acids.

This clonotype has a handful of counts. The chain employs TRBV7-2 and TRBJ2-3; 8 nucleotides agree with TRBD2. After removal of 5 bases from V and 6 bases from J, the junction contained 16 bases not matched to a gene. The CDR3 contains 17 residues. The germline V gene has CDR1 SGHTA and CDR2 FQGNSA. Written as DNA, the CDR3 is TGTGCCAGCAGCCTTATCGGGAGGGCCGTTTTGGACGATACGCAGTATTTT. This translates into CASSLIGRAVLDDTQYF.

This clonotype was seen at least ten times. The chain uses TRBV7-6 and TRBJ1-1; a weak D match, TRBD1 (5 bases). The length of the CDR3 is 15 residues. Germline CDR1 is SGHVS and CDR2 is FNYEAQ. V was trimmed by 1 base and J by 11 bases, leaving 20 bases between them. The CDR3 DNA reads TGTGCCAGCAGCTTAGATCGGGACCTCAGGACTTCGGCTTTCTTT. It codes for CASSLDRDLRTSAFF.

This clonotype was picked up many times. V and J are TRBV12-3 or TRBV12-4 and TRBJ1-1; 7 bases agree with TRBD1. This CDR3 has 14 amino acids. V lost 2 bases and J lost 5; bases outside the gene matches: 5. The CDR3 DNA reads as TGTGCCAGCAGTTTAAGCAGGGGGGATACTGAAGCTTTCTTT. Translation: CASSLSRGDTEAFF.

This clonotype was seen only a few times. The chain has TRBV4-1 and TRBJ2-1; TRBD2 aligns across 7 bases. Germline CDR1 is MGHRA and CDR2 is YSYEKL. Trimming took 3 bases from V and 8 from J; bases not matched to a gene: 13. The CDR3 is 16 residues long. The CDR3 spells CASSHRGDSSGDEQFF. In nucleotides, the CDR3 is TGCGCCAGCAGCCACCGGGGGGACTCTTCGGGGGATGAGCAGTTCTTC.

The V call is TRBV19, the J call TRBJ2-5; 11 bases are a match to TRBD1. The V segment lost 3 bases and the J segment 5 bases; nucleotides outside the gene matches: 11. The CDR3 sequence is 17 residues long. Germline CDR1 LNHDA, CDR2 SQIVND (reference sequence). CDR3 loop: CASSIASGQGARETQYF. CDR3 nucleotide sequence: TGTGCCAGTAGTATCGCTTCAGGACAGGGGGCCCGGGAGACCCAGTACTTC. Using reference TRBV19 and TRBJ2-5 for the parts outside the CDR3, the full variable domain is DGGITQSPKYLFRKEGQNVTLSCEQNLNHDAMYWYRQDPGQGLRLIYYSQIVNDFQKGDIAEGYSVSREKKESFPLTVTSAQKNPTAFYLCASSIASGQGARETQYFGPGTRLLVL.

The chain carries TRBV27 and TRBJ2-7; D is ambiguous. The CDR3 has 13 amino acids. V was cut by 4 bases and J by 6 bases, with 13 bases left in between. Germline CDR1 MNHEY, CDR2 SMNVEV (reference sequence). The CDR3 reads CASSSGPHGEQYV. CDR3 bases: TGTGCCAGCAGTTCAGGACCCCACGGCGAGCAGTACGTC.

This clonotype was observed many times. The genes are TRBV7-3 and TRBJ2-1, with D perhaps TRBD2 (6 bases). V was pared by 5 bases and J by 6 bases, with 20 bases between. CDR1 is SGHTA and CDR2 is FQGTGA in the germline V gene. This CDR3 comprises 16 residues. The CDR3 DNA sequence: TGTGCCAGCAGCGCCTCCGGGAGAGGGGTCCTCAATGAGCAGTTCTTC. This translates into CASSASGRGVLNEQFF.